Ten or more counts support the clone carrying this T cell receptor (beta chain). CDR1 is MRHNA and CDR2 is SNTAGT in the germline V gene. The CDR3 length is 15 residues. Trimming removed 4 bases from V and 8 bases from J, with 15 bases in between. This record comes from a study of T-cell memory formation after mild COVID-19. MiXCR, run by TCRdb on the 5' RACE reads, gives a single entry per CDR3 protein. The sample holds over 10,000 distinct CDR3 sequences, roughly 15% seen once. The receptor's source is a man between 18 and 29 years old who had mild COVID-19 (a few samples of this study predate the infection). Cell type and time point are not known. Sequencing was done on a sample of PBMCs or a T cell subset sorted from them (not recorded which). The chain links TRBV6-4 to TRBJ1-6, with D possibly being TRBD1 (5 bases). CDR3 sequence (DNA): TGTGCCAGCAGTGCTTGGGGGAACCCGGATTCACCCCTCCACTTT. Translated, it gives CASSAWGNPDSPLHF.